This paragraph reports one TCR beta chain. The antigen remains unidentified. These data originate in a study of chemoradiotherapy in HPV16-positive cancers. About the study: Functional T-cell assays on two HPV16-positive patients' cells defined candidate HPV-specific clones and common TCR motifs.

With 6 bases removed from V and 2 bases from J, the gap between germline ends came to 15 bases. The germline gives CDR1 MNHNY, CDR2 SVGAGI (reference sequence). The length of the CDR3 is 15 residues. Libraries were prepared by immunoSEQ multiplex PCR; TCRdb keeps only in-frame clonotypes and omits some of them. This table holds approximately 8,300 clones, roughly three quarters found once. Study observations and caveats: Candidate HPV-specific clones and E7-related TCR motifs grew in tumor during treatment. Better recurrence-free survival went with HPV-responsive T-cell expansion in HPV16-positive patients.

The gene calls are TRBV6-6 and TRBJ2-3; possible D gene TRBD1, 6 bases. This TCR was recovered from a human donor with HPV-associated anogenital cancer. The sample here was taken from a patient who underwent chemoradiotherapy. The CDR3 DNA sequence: TGTGCCAGCAGGCCCACGGGACACTTCACAGATACGCAGTATTTT. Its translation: CASRPTGHFTDTQYF.